This T cell receptor (beta chain) comes out of a study of blood T cell repertoires in COVID-19. Study in general: Researchers got acute and convalescent COVID-19 samples from the United States, Italy and Spain.

The data were produced by immunoSEQ multiplex PCR, yet TCRdb's version contains in-frame clones alone and is incomplete. The sample includes roughly 230,000 clones, 70% to 90% of them seen just once. Residents of about 25 US areas, aged about 18 to 89 years, made up the participants. Participants classified as exposed had met a COVID-19 case within 2 weeks before study entry. Germline loops: CDR1 SGHDT, CDR2 YYEEEE. Trimming cost V 3 bases and J 1 base; bases outside gene matches: 10. The CDR3 is 17 residues long. The sequence derives from a woman aged 45-60 years who had been exposed to COVID-19. The sequenced material came from PBMCs or T cells enriched from blood (not recorded which). The chain uses TRBV5-6 and TRBJ1-5, with 7 positions matching TRBD1. CDR3: CASSSTGLKGSNQPQHF. The CDR3 bases are TGTGCCAGCAGCTCGACAGGGCTAAAAGGGAGCAATCAGCCCCAGCATTTT.